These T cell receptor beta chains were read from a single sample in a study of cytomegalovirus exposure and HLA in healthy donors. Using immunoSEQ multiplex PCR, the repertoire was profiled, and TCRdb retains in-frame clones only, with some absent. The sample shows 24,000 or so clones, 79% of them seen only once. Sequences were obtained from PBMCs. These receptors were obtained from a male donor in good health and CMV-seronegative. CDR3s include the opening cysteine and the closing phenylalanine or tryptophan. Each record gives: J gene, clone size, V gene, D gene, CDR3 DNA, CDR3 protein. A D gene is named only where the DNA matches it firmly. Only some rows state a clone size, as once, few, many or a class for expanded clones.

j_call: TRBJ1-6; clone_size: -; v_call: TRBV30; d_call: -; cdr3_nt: TGTGCCTGGAGTGGTAGAGGTTGGAGTTCACCCCTCCACTTT; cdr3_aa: CAWSGRGWSSPLHF
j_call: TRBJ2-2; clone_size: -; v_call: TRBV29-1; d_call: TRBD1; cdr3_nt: TGCAGCGTTGGGGGGGGACAGGGGGCTGTGGAGCTGTTTTTT; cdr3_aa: CSVGGGQGAVELFF
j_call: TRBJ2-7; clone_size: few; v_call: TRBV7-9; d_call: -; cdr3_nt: TGTGCCAGCAGCTTAGCGGGGGAGAGGACAGACACCTACGAGCAGTACTTC; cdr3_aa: CASSLAGERTDTYEQYF
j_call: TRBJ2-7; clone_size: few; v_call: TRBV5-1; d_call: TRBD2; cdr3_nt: TGCGCCAGCAGCTGGGGGACTAGCGGGAGGGTACACTACGAGCAGTACTTC; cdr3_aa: CASSWGTSGRVHYEQYF
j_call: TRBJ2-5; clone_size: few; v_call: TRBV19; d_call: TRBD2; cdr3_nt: TGTGCCAGTAGCACTAGCGCACAAGAGACCCAGTACTTC; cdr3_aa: CASSTSAQETQYF
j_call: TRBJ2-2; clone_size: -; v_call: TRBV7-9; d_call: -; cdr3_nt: TGTGCCAGCAGATCAGTGGAGGATAACACCGGGGAGCTGTTTTTT; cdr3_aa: CASRSVEDNTGELFF
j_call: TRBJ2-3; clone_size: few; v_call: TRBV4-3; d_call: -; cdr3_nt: TGCGCCAGCAGCCAAGATCTGGGGGGAAAAGGGGCAGATACGCAGTATTTT; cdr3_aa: CASSQDLGGKGADTQYF
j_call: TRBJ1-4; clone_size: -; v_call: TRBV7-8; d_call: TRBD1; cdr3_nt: TGTGCCAGCAGCTCCGGGACAGGGTCTGATCAAGAAAAACTGTTTTTT; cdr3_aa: CASSSGTGSDQEKLFF
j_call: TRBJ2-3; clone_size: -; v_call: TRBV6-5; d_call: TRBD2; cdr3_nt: TGTGCCAGCAGTATTAGCGGGAGGCAAGATACGCAGTATTTT; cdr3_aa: CASSISGRQDTQYF
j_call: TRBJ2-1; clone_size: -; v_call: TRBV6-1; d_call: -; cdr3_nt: TGTGCCAGCAGTGAAAGTGATAGGGGGTGGAACAATGAGCAGTTCTTC; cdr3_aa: CASSESDRGWNNEQFF
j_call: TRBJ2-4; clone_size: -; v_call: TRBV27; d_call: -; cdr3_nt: TGTGCCAGCAGTTCCACAGAAGGGGGTTTAGCCAAAAACATTCAGTACTTC; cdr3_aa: CASSSTEGGLAKNIQYF
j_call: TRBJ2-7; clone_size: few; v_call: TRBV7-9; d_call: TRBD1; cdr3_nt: TGTGCCAGCAGCTCCAGGGTGAGGGGGCTCGAGCAGTACTTC; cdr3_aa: CASSSRVRGLEQYF
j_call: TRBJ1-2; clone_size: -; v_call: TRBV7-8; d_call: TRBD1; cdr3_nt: TGTGCCAGCAGCTTAGCGTTGACAGGGCGGAGTGGCTACACCTTC; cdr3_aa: CASSLALTGRSGYTF
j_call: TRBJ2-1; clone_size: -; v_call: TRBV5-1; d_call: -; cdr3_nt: TGCGCCAGCAGCTTGCGCTTTGAGGGCCACAATGAGCAGTTCTTC; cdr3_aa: CASSLRFEGHNEQFF
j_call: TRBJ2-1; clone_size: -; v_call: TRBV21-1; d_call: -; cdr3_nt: TGTGCCAGCAGCCCCATTGCTAGGAAGAGCTCCTACAATGAGCAGTTCTTC; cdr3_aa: CASSPIARKSSYNEQFF
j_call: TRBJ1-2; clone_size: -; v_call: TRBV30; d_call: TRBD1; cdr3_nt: TGTGCCTGGAGTGTCCCCGGACAGGGGGCCTATGGCTACACCTTC; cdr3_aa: CAWSVPGQGAYGYTF
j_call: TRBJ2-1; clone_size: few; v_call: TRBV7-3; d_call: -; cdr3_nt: TGTGCCAGCAGCTCGACAGCAGACTCCTACAATGAGCAGTTCTTC; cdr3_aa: CASSSTADSYNEQFF
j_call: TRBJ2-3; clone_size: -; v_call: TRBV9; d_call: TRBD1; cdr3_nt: TGTGCCAGCGGCGCCGGACAGGGGTACAGCACAGATACGCAGTATTTT; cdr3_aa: CASGAGQGYSTDTQYF
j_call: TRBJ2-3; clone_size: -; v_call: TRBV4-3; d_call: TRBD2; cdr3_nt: TGCGCCAGCAGCCCTGGACTAGCGGGCACAGATACGCAGTATTTT; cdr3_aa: CASSPGLAGTDTQYF
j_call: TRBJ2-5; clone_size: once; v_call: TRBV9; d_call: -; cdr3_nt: TGTGCCAGCAGCGAACCGGGTGGCGGTGAGACCCAGTACTTC; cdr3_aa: CASSEPGGGETQYF
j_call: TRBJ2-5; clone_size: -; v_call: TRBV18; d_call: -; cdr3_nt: TGTGCCAGCTCACCGCCGGGAGCCGGAGGAGAGACCCAGTACTTC; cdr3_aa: CASSPPGAGGETQYF
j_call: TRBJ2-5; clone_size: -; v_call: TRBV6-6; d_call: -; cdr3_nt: TGTGCCAGCAGTCAGCAAGAGACCCAGTACTTC; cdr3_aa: CASSQQETQYF
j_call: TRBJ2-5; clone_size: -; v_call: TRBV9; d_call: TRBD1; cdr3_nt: TGTGCCAGCAGCGTAGCTACCCCGGGACAGGGCGGGAATGGAGCCCAGTACTTC; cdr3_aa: CASSVATPGQGGNGAQYF
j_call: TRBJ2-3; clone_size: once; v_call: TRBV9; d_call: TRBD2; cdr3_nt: TGTGCCAGCAGCGTTGGGACTAGGACAGATACGCAGTATTTT; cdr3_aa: CASSVGTRTDTQYF
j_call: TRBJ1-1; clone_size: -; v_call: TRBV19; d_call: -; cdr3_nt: TGTGCCAGTAGTATGGAGGGAGGACTGAACACTGAAGCTTTCTTT; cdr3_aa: CASSMEGGLNTEAFF
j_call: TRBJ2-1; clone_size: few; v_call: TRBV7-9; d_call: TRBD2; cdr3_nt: TGTGCCAGCAGAAACCTCGGAGGGACTAGCGAAAATGAGCAGTTCTTC; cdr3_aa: CASRNLGGTSENEQFF